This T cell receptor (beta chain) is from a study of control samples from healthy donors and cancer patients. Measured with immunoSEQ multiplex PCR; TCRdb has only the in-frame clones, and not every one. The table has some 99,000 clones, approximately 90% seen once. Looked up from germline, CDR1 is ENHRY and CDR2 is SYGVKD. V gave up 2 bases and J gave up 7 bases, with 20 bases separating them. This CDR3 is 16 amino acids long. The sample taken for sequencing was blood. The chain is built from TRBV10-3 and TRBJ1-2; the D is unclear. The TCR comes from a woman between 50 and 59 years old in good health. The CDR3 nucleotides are TGTGCCATCAGTGAGCCGAAGGTTGAGGTCAGTAGTGGCTACACCTTC. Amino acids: CAISEPKVEVSSGYTF.